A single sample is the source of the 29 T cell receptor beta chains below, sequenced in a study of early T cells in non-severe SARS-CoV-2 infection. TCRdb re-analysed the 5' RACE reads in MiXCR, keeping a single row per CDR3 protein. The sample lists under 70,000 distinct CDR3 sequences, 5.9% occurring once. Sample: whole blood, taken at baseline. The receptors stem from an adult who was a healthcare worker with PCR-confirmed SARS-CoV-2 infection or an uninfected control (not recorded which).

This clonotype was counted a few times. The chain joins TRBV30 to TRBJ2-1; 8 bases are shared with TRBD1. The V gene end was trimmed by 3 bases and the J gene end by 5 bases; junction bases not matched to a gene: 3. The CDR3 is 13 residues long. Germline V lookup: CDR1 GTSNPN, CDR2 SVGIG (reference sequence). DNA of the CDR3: TGTGCCTGGAGAGAGACAGGGGACAATGAGCAGTTCTTC. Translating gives CAWRETGDNEQFF.

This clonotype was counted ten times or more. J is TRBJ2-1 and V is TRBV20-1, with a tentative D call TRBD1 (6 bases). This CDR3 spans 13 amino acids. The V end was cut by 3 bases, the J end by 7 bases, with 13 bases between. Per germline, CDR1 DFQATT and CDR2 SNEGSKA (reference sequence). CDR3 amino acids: CSARKQGWNEQFF. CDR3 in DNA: TGCAGTGCTAGGAAACAGGGTTGGAATGAGCAGTTCTTC.

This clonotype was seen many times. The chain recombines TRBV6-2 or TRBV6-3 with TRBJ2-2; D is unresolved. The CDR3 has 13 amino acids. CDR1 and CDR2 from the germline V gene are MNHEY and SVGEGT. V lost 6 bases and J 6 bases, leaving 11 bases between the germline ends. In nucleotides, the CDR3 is TGTGCCAGCAGCCGCCCGGCGGCCGGGGAGCTGTTTTTT. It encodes CASSRPAAGELFF.

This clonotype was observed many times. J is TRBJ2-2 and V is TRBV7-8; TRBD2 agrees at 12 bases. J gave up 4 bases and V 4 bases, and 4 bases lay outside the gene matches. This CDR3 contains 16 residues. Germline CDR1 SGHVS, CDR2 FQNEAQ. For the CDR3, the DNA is TGTGCCAGCAGCTCCCTAGCGGGAGGGCTCACCGGGGAGCTGTTTTTT. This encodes CASSSLAGGLTGELFF.

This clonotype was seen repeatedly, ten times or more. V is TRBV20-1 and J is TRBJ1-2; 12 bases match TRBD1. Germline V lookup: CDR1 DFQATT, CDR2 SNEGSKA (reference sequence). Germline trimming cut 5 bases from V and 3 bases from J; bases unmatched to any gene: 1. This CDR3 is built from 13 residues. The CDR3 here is CSAWDRGHYGYTF. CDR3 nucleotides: TGCAGTGCTTGGGACAGGGGGCACTATGGCTACACCTTC.

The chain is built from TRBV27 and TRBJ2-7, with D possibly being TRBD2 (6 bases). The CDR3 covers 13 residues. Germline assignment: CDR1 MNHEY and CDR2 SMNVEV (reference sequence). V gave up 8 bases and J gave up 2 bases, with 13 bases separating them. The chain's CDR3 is CASGRWGPYEQYF. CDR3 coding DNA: TGTGCCAGCGGGAGGTGGGGACCCTACGAGCAGTACTTC.

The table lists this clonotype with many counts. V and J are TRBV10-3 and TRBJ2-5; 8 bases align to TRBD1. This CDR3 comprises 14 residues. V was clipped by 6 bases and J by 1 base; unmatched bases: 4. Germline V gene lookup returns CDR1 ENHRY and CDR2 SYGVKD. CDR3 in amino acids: CAISRDRSQETQYF. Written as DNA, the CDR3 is TGTGCCATCAGCCGGGACAGGAGCCAAGAGACCCAGTACTTC.

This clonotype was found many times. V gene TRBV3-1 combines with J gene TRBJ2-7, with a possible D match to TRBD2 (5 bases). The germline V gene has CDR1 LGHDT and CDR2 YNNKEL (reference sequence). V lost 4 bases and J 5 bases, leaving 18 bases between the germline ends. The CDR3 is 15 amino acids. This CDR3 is CASSRAPGSSHEQYF. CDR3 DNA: TGTGCCAGCAGCCGGGCCCCGGGATCTAGCCACGAGCAGTACTTC.

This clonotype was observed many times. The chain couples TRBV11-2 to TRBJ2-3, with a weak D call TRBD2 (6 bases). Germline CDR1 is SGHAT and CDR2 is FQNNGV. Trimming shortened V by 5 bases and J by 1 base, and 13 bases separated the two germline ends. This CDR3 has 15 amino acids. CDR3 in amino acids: CASSMGTPGTDTQYF. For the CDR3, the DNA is TGTGCCAGCAGCATGGGGACTCCAGGCACAGATACGCAGTATTTT.

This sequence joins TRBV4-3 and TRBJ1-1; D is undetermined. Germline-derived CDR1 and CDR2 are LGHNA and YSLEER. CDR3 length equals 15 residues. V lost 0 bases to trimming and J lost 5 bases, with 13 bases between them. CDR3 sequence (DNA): TGCGCCAGCAGCCAAGAAGTCCGGAGCGGGACTGAAGCTTTCTTT. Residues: CASSQEVRSGTEAFF.

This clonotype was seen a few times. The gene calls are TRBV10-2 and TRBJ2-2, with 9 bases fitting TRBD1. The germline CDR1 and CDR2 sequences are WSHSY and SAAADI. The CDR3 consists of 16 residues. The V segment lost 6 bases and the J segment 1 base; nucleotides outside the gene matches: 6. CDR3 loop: CASRRQGDLNTGELFF. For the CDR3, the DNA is TGCGCCAGCAGGAGACAGGGGGATCTGAACACCGGGGAGCTGTTTTTT.

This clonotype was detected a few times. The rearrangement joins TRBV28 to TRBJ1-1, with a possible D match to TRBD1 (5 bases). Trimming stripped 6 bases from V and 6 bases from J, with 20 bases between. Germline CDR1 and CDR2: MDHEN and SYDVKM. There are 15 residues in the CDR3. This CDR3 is CASRLGEGLGAEAFF. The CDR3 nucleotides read TGTGCCAGCAGACTAGGGGAGGGCCTGGGTGCTGAAGCTTTCTTT.

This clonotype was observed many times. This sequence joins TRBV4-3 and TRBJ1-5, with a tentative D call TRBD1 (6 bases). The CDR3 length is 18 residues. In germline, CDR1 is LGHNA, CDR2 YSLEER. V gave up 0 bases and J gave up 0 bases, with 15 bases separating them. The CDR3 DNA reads TGCGCCAGCAGCCAAGACCTAGGGGGTGCCCTTAGCAATCAGCCCCAGCATTTT. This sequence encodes CASSQDLGGALSNQPQHF.

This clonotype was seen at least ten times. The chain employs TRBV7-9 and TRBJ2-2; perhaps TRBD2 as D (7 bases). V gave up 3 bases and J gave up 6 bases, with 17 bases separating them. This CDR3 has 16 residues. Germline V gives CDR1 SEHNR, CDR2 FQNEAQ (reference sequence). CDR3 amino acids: CASSFAGARFAGELFF. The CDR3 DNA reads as TGTGCCAGCAGCTTTGCGGGGGCGCGTTTCGCCGGGGAGCTGTTTTTT.

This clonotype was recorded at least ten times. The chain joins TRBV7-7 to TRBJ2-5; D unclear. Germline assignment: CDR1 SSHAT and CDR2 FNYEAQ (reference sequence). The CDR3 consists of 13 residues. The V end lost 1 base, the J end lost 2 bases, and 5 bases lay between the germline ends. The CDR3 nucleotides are TGTGCCAGCAGCTTAGGGGAACAAGAGACCCAGTACTTC. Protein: CASSLGEQETQYF.

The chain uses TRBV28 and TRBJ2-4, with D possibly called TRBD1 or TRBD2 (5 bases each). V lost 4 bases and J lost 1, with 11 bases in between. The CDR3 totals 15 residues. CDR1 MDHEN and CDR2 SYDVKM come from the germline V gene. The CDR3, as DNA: TGTGCCAGCAGTTCAAGGGACCATGCCAAAAACATTCAGTACTTC. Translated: CASSSRDHAKNIQYF.

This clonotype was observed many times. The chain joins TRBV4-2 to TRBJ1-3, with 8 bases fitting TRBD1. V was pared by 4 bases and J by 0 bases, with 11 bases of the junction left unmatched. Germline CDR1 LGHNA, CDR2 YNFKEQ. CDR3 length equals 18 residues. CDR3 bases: TGTGCCAGCAGCCCCTTGCCCGGGACAGGCAGCTCTGGAAACACCATATATTTT. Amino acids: CASSPLPGTGSSGNTIYF.

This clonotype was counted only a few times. The CDR3 sequence is CASSPPQGGYEQYF. The CDR3 DNA sequence: TGTGCCAGCAGCCCCCCACAGGGTGGCTACGAGCAGTACTTC. The rearrangement uses TRBV7-2 and TRBJ2-7; perhaps TRBD1 as D (6 bases). Looked up from germline, CDR1 is SGHTA and CDR2 is FQGNSA. Trimming took off 5 bases at V and 3 bases at J, with 14 bases between the two ends. The CDR3 has 14 amino acids.

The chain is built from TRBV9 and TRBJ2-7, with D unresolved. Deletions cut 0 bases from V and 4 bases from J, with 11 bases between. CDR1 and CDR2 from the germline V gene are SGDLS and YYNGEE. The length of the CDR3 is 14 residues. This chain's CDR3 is CASSVEGTSYEQYF. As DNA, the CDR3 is TGTGCCAGCAGCGTAGAGGGCACCTCTTACGAGCAGTACTTC.

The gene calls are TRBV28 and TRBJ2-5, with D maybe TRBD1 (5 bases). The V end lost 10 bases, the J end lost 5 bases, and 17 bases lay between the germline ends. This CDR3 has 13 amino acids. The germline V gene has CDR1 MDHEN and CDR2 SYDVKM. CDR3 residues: CATASAGSETQYF. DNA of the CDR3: TGTGCCACCGCTTCCGCAGGGTCCGAGACCCAGTACTTC. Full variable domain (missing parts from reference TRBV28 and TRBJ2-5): DVKVTQSSRYLVKRTGEKVFLECVQDMDHENMFWYRQDPGLGLRLIYFSYDVKMKEKGDIPEGYSVSREKKERFSLILESASTNQTSMYLCATASAGSETQYFGPGTRLLVL.

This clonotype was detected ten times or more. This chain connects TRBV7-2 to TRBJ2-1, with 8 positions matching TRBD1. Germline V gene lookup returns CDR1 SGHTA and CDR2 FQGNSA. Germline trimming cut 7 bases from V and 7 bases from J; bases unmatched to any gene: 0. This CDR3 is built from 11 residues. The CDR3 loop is CASNRGNEQFF. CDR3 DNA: TGTGCCAGCAACAGGGGGAATGAGCAGTTCTTC.

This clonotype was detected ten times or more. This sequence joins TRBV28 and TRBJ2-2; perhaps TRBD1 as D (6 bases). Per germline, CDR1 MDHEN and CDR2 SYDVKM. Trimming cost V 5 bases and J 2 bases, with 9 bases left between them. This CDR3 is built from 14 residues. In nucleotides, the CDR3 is TGTGCCAGCAGTCCCAGGGGTAACACCGGGGAGCTGTTTTTT. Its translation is CASSPRGNTGELFF.

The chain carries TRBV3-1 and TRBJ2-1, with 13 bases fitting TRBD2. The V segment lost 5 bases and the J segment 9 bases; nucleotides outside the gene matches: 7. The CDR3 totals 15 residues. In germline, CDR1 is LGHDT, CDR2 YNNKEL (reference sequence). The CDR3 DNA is TGTGCCAGCAGCGACGGACTAGCGGGAGCAGGTGAGCAGTTCTTC. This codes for CASSDGLAGAGEQFF.

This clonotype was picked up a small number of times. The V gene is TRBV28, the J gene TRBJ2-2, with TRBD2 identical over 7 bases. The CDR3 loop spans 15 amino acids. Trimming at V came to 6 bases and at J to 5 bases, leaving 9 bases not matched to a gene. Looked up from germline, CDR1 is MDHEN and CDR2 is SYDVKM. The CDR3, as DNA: TGTGCCAGCAGAACCGGCGGGGAGGGAACCGGGGAGCTGTTTTTT. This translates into CASRTGGEGTGELFF.

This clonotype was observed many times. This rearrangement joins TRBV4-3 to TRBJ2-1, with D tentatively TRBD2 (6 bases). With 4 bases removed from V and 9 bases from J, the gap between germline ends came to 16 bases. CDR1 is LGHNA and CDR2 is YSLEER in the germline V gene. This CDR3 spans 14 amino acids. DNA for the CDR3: TGCGCCAGCAGCCCGGGACTCAATGAGGTTGAGCAGTTCTTC. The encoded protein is CASSPGLNEVEQFF.

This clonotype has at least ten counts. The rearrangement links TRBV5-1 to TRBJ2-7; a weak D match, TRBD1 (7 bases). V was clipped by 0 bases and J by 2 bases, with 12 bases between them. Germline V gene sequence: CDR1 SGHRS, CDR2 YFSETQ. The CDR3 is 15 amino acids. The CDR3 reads CASSLVGGTAYEQYF. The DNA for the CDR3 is TGCGCCAGCAGCTTGGTAGGAGGGACAGCCTACGAGCAGTACTTC.

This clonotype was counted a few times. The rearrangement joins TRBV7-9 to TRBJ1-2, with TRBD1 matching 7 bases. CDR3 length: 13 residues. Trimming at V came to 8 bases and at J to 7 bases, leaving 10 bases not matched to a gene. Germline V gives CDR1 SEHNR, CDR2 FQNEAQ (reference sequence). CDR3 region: CASDFDREGGYTF. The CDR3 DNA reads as TGTGCCAGCGATTTCGACAGGGAGGGTGGCTACACCTTC.

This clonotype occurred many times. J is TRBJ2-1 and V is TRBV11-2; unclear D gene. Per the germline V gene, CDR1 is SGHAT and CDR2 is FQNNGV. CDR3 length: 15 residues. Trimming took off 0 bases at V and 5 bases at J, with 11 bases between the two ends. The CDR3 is CASSLDLADHNEQFF. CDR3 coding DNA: TGTGCCAGCAGCTTAGATCTGGCAGACCACAATGAGCAGTTCTTC.

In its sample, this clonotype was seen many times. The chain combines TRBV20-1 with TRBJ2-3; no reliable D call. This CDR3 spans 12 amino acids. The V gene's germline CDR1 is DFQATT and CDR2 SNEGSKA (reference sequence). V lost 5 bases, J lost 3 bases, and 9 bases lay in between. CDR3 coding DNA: TGCAGTGCTCAGGCCGGGACAGATACGCAGTATTTT. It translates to CSAQAGTDTQYF.